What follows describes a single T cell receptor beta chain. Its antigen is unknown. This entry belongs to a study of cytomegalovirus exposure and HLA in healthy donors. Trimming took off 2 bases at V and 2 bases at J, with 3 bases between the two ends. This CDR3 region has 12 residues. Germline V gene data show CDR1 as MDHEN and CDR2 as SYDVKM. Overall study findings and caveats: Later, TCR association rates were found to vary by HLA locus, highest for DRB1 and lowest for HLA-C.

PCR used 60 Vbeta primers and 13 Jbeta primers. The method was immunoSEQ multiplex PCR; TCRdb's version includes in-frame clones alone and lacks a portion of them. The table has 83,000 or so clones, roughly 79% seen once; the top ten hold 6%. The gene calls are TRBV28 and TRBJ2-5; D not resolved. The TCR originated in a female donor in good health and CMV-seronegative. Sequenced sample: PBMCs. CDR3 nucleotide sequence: TGTGCCAGCAGTTTACTACAAGAGACCCAGTACTTC. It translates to CASSLLQETQYF. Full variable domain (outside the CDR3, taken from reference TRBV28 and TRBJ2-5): DVKVTQSSRYLVKRTGEKVFLECVQDMDHENMFWYRQDPGLGLRLIYFSYDVKMKEKGDIPEGYSVSREKKERFSLILESASTNQTSMYLCASSLLQETQYFGPGTRLLVL.